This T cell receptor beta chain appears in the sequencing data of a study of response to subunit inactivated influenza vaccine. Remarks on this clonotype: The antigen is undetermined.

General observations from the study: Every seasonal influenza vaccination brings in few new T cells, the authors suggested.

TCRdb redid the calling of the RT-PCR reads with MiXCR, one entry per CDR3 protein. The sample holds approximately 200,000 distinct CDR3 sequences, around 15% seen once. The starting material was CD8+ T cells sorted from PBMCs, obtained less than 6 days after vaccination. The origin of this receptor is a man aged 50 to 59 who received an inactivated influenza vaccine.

For the CDR3, the DNA is TGTGCCAGCAGAACCGGTGCCGAGCAGTACTTC. It translates to CASRTGAEQYF. V is TRBV6-5 and J is TRBJ2-7; no clear D. Trimming took 6 bases from V and 6 from J, leaving 9 bases between them. This CDR3 region has 11 residues. Germline loops: CDR1 MNHEY, CDR2 SVGAGI.